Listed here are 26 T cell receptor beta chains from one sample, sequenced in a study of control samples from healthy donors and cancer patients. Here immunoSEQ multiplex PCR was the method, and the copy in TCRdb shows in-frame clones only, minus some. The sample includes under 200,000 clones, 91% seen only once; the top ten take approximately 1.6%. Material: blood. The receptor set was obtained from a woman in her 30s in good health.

Written as DNA, the CDR3 is TGTGCCAGCAGCTTGGCCACTGAAGCTTTCTTT. Protein: CASSLATEAFF. J is TRBJ1-1 and V is TRBV5-4; no definite D call. V was clipped by 0 bases and J by 4 bases, with 1 base between them. The CDR3 consists of 11 residues. The germline V gene has CDR1 SGHNT and CDR2 YYREEE (reference sequence).

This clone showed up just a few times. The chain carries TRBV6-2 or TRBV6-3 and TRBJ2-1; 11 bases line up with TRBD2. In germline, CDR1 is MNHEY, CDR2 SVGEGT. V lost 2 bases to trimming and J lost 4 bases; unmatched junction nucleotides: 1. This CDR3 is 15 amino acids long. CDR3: CASSYASGRYNEQFF. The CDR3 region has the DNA TGTGCCAGCAGTTACGCTAGCGGGAGGTACAATGAGCAGTTCTTC.

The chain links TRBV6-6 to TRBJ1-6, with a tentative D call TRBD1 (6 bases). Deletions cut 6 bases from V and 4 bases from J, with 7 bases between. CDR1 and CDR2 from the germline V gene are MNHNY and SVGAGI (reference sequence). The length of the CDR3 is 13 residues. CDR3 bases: TGTGCCAGCAGCGGACAGTATAATTCACCCCTCCACTTT. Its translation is CASSGQYNSPLHF.

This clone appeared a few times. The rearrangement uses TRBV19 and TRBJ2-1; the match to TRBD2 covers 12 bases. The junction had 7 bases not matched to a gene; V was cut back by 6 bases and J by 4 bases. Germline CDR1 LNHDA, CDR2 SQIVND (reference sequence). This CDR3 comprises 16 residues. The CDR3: CASREASGGEYNEQFF. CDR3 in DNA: TGTGCCAGTAGAGAAGCTAGCGGGGGGGAATACAATGAGCAGTTCTTC.

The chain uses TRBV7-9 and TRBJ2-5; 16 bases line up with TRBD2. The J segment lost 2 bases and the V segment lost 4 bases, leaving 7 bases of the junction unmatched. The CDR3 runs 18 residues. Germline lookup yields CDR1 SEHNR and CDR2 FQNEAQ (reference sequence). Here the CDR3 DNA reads TGTGCCAGCAGCTCCCCGGGACTAGCGGGAGGGTCTCAAGAGACCCAGTACTTC. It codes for CASSSPGLAGGSQETQYF.

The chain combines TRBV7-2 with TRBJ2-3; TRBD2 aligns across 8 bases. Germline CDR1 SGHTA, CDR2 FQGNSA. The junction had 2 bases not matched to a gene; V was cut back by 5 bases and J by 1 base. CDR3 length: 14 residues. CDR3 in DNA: TGTGCCAGCAGCCAGACTAGCGGCACAGATACGCAGTATTTT. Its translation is CASSQTSGTDTQYF.

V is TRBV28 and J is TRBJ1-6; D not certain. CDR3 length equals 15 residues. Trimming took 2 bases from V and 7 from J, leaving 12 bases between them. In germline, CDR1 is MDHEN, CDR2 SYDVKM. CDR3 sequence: CASSLVRVGNSPLHF. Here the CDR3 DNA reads TGTGCCAGCAGTTTAGTCCGGGTGGGAAATTCACCCCTCCACTTT.

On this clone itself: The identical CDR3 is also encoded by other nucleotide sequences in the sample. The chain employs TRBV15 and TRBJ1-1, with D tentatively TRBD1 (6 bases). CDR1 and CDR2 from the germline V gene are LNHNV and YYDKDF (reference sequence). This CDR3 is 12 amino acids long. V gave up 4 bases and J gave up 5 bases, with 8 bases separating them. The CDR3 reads CATSKGTTEAFF. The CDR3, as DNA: TGTGCCACCAGCAAGGGGACAACTGAAGCTTTCTTT.

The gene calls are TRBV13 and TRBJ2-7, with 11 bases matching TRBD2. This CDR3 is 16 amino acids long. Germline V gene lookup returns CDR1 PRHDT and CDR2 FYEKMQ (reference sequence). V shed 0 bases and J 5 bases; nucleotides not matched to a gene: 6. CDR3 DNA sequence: TGTGCCAGCAGCTTAGGAGTTAGCGGGGGGGCCCACGAGCAGTACTTC. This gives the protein CASSLGVSGGAHEQYF.

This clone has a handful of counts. The CDR3 sequence: CASSSERGPYEQYF. The CDR3 DNA sequence: TGTGCCAGCAGCTCAGAGCGGGGCCCCTACGAGCAGTACTTC. This rearrangement joins TRBV11-2 to TRBJ2-7; TRBD2 aligns across 7 bases. The V segment lost 4 bases and the J segment 2 bases; nucleotides outside the gene matches: 5. Germline V gene sequence: CDR1 SGHAT, CDR2 FQNNGV. CDR3 length: 14 amino acids.

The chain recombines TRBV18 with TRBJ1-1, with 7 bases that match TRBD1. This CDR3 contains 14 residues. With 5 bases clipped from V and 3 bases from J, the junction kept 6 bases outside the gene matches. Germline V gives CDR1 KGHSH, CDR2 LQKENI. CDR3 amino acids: CASSGQDMDTEAFF. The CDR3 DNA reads TGTGCCAGCTCAGGACAGGATATGGACACTGAAGCTTTCTTT. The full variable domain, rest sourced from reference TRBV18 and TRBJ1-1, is NAGVMQNPRHLVRRRGQEARLRCSPMKGHSHVYWYRQLPEEGLKFMVYLQKENIIDESGMPKERFSAEFPKEGPSILRIQQVVRGDSAAYFCASSGQDMDTEAFFGQGTRLTVV.

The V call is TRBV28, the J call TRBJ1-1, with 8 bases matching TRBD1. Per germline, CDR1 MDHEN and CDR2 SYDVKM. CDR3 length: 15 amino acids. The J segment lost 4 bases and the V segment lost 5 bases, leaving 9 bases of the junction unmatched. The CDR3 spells CASSARTGRTTEAFF. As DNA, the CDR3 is TGTGCCAGCAGTGCCCGGACAGGGCGGACCACTGAAGCTTTCTTT.

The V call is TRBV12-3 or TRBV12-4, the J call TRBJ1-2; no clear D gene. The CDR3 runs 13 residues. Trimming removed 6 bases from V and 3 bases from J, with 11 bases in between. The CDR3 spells CASSPERDYGYTF. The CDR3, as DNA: TGTGCCAGCAGCCCCGAACGGGACTATGGCTACACCTTC.

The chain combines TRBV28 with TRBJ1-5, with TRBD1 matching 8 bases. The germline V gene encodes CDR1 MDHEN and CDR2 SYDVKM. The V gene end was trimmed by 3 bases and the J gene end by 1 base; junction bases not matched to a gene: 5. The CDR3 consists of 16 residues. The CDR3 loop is CASSLGDRRSNQPQHF. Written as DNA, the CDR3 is TGTGCCAGCAGTTTGGGGGACAGGAGGAGCAATCAGCCCCAGCATTTT.

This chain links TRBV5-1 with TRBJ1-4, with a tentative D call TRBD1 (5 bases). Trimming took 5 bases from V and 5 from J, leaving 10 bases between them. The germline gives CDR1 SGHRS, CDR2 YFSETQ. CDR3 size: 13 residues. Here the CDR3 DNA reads TGCGCCAGCAGGGGTACAGGAAATGAAAAACTGTTTTTT. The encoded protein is CASRGTGNEKLFF.

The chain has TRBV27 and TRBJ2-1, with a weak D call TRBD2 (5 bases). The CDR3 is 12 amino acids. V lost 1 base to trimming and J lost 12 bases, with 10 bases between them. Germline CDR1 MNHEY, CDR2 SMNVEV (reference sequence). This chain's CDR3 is CASSLLGSRQFF. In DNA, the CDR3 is TGTGCCAGCAGTTTATTGGGGAGCAGGCAGTTCTTC.

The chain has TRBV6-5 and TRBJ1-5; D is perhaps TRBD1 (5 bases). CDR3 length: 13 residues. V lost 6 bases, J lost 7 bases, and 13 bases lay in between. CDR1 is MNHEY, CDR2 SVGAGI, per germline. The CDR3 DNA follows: TGTGCCAGCAGGCCCCGGGGGGAGCAGCCCCAGCATTTT. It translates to CASRPRGEQPQHF.

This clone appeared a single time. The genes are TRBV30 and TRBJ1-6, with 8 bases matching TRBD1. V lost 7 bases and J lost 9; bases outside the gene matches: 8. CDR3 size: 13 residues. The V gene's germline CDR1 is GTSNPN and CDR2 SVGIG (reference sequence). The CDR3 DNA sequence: TGTGCCTCCTCACAGGGGGTGGGTTCACCCCTCCACTTT. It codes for CASSQGVGSPLHF. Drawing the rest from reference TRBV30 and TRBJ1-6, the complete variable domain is SQTIHQWPATLVQPVGSPLSLECTVEGTSNPNLYWYRQAAGRGLQLLFYSVGIGQISSEVPQNLSASRPQDRQFILSSKKLLLSDSGFYLCASSQGVGSPLHFGNGTRLTVT.

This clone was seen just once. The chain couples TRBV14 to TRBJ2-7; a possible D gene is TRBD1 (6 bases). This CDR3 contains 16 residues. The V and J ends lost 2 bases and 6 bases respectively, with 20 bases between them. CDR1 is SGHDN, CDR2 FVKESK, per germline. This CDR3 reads CASSQNGGLAGAEQYF. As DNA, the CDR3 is TGTGCCAGCAGCCAAAATGGGGGCCTGGCAGGGGCCGAGCAGTACTTC.

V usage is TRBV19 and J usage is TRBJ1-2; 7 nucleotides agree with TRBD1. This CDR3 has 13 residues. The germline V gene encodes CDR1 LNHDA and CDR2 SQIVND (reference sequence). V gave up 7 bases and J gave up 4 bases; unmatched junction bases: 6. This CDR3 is CASTRDSFYGYTF. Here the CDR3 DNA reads TGTGCCAGTACCCGGGACAGCTTCTATGGCTACACCTTC.

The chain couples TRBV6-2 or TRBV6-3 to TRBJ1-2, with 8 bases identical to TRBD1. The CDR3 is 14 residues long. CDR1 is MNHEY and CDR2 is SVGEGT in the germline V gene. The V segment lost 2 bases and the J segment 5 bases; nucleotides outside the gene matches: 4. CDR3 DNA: TGTGCCAGCAGTTACACCGGACAGGGATATGGCTACACCTTC. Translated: CASSYTGQGYGYTF.

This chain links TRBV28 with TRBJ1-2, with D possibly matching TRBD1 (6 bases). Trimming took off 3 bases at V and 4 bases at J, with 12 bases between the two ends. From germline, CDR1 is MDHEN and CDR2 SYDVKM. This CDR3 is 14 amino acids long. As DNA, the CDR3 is TGTGCCAGCAGTTTGGGGGGGCGCGCCTATGGCTACACCTTC. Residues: CASSLGGRAYGYTF.

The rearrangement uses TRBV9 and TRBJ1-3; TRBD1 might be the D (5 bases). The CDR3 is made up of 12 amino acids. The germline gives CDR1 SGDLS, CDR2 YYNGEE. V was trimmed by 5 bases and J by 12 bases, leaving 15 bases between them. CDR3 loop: CASRNTGEHIYF. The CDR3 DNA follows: TGTGCCAGCAGGAACACAGGAGAACACATATATTTT.

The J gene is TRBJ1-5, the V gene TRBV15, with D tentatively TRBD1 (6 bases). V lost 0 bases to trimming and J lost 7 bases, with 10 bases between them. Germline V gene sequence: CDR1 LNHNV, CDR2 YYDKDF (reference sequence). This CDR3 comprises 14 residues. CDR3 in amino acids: CATSRDLGGQPQHF. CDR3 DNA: TGTGCCACCAGCAGAGATTTAGGGGGGCAGCCCCAGCATTTT.

CDR3 sequence reads: CASSGDGSTDTQYF. DNA for the CDR3: TGTGCCAGCAGTGGTGACGGGAGCACAGATACGCAGTATTTT. The rearrangement links TRBV6-4 to TRBJ2-3; unclear D gene. Germline V gene sequence: CDR1 MRHNA, CDR2 SNTAGT. The CDR3 consists of 14 residues. V lost 4 bases and J lost 0, with 8 bases in between.

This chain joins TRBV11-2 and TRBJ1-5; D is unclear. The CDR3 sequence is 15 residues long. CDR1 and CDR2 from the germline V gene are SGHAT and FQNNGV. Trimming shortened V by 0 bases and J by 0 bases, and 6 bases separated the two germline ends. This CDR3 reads CASSLDRSSNQPQHF. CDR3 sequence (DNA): TGTGCCAGCAGCTTAGACAGGAGTAGCAATCAGCCCCAGCATTTT.